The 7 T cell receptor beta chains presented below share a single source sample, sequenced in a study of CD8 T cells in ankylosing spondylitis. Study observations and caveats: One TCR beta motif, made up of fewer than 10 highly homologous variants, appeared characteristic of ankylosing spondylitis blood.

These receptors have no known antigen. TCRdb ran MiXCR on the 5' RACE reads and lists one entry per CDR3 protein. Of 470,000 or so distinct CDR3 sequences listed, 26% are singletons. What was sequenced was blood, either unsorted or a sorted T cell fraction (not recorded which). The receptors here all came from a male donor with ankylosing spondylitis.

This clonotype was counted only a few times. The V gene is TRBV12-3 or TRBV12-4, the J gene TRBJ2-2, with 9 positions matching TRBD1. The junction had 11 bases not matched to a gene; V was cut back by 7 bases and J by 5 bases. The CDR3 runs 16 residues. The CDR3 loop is CASTLAGTGRTGELFF. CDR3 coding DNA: TGTGCCAGCACCCTAGCCGGGACAGGGCGAACCGGGGAGCTGTTTTTT.

The CDR3: CATSRGLGAGGASYEQYV. The CDR3 DNA sequence: TGTGCCACCAGCAGAGGGCTAGGAGCAGGAGGGGCCTCCTACGAGCAGTACGTC. The chain employs TRBV15 and TRBJ2-7, with D possibly matching TRBD2 (6 bases). Trimming left V 1 base short and J 0 bases short, with 19 bases between. CDR1 and CDR2 (germline): LNHNV, YYDKDF (reference sequence). The CDR3 loop spans 18 amino acids.

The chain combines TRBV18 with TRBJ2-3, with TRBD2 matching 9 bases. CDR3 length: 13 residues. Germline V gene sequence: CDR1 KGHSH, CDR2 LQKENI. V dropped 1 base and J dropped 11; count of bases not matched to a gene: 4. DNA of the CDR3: TGTGCCAGCTCACCACTAGCGGGAGCCTTGCAGTATTTT. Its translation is CASSPLAGALQYF.

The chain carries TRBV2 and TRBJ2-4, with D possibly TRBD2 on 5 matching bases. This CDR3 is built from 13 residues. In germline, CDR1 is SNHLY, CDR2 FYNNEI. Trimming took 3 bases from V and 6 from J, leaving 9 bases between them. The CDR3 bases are TGTGCCAGCAGTGACTCCGGAGGAAACATTCAGTACTTC. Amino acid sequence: CASSDSGGNIQYF. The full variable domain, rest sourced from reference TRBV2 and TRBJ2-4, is EPEVTQTPSHQVTQMGQEVILRCVPISNHLYFYWYRQILGQKVEFLVSFYNNEISEKSEIFDDQFSVERPDGSNFTLKIRSTKLEDSAMYFCASSDSGGNIQYFGAGTRLSVL.

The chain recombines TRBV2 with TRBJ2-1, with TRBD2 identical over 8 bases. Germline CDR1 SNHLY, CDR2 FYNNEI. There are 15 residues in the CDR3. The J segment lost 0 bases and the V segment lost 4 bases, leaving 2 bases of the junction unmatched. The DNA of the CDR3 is TGTGCCAGCAGTGGACTAGCGACCTCCTACAATGAGCAGTTCTTC. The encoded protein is CASSGLATSYNEQFF. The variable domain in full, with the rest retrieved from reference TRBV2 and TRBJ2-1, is EPEVTQTPSHQVTQMGQEVILRCVPISNHLYFYWYRQILGQKVEFLVSFYNNEISEKSEIFDDQFSVERPDGSNFTLKIRSTKLEDSAMYFCASSGLATSYNEQFFGPGTRLTVL.

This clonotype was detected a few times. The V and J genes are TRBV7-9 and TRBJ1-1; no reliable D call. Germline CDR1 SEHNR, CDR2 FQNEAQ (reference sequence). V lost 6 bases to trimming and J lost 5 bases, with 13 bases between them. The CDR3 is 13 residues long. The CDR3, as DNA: TGTGCCAGCAGAGGGCCTACTGGAACTGAAGCTTTCTTT. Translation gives CASRGPTGTEAFF. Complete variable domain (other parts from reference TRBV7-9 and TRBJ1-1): DTGVSQNPRHKITKRGQNVTFRCDPISEHNRLYWYRQTLGQGPEFLTYFQNEAQLEKSRLLSDRFSAERPKGSFSTLEIQRTEQGDSAMYLCASRGPTGTEAFFGQGTRLTVV.

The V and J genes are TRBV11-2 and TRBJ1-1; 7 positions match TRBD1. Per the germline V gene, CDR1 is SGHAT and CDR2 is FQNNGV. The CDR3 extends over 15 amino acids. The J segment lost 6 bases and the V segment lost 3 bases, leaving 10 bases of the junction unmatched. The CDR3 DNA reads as TGTGCCAGCAGCTTGGGGATCAGGGGGTGGGCTGAAGCTTTCTTT. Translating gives CASSLGIRGWAEAFF.